The subject of this entry is one T cell receptor (beta chain). Its target is not known. Treatment of the sample: about 20 received Ad26.COV2.S at low or high dose, single or two shots; a few received placebo; per-sample allocation not given. After the first vaccine or placebo injection, samples were drawn on day 63. This adult donor, from Boston, was 18-55 years old. The data originate from a study of Ad26.COV2.S vaccination and SARS-CoV-2 variants. Study as a whole: Enrollment placed the donor in the COV1001 Ad26.COV2.S trial arm.

Trimming removed 5 bases at V and 0 bases at J, with 13 bases between. Germline V gene sequence: CDR1 LNHDA, CDR2 SQIVND (reference sequence). This CDR3 has 15 amino acids. Overall study results and limits: Substantial breadth was reported for post-vaccination spike-specific CD8+ and CD4+ T cells. Vaccinees displayed broader spike-specific TCR repertoires than placebo recipients.

The protocol was immunoSEQ multiplex PCR, while the TCRdb copy is restricted to in-frame clones and leaves out a portion. Among a few hundred thousand clones listed, 80% to 90% were seen once. Sequencing used peripheral blood, obtained in a trial of Ad26.COV2.S vaccine versus placebo. This chain joins TRBV19 and TRBJ1-2; TRBD1 is a possible D gene (5 bases). The receptor comes from a person aged 18-65 years who received the Ad26.COV2.S COVID-19 vaccine or a placebo. DNA for the CDR3: TGTGCCAGTAGTGAATGGGACCGTCCTAACTATGGCTACACCTTC. It encodes CASSEWDRPNYGYTF.